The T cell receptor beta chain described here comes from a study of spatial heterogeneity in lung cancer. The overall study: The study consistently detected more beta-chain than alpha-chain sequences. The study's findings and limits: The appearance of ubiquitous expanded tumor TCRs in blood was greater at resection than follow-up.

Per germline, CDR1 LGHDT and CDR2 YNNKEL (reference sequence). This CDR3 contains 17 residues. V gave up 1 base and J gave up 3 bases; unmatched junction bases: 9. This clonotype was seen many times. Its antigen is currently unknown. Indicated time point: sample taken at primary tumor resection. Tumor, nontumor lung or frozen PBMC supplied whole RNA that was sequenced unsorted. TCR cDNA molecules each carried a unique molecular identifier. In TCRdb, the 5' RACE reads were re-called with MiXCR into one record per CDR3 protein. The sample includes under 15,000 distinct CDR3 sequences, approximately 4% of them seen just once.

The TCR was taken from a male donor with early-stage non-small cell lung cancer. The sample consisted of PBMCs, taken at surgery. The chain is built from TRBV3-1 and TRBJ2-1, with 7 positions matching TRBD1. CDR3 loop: CASSQGNGGQVYNEQFF. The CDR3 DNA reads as TGTGCCAGCAGCCAAGGGAACGGAGGACAGGTCTACAATGAGCAGTTCTTC.